This TCR beta chain was captured in a study of blood T cell repertoires in COVID-19. Whole-study context: Material from acute and convalescent COVID-19 was sourced from the United States, Italy and Spain. Sample material is recorded as cDNA or gDNA derived from T cells, B-cell-depleted T cells, or PBMCs.

The V end was cut by 5 bases, the J end by 7 bases, with 15 bases between. Germline lookup yields CDR1 MNHNY and CDR2 SVGAGI (reference sequence). CDR3 length: 14 amino acids. Per the authors' pipeline: Counts of nucleated cells, estimated from reference gene primer amplification, were obtained. The protocol was immunoSEQ multiplex PCR, while the TCRdb copy is restricted to in-frame clones and leaves out a portion. V and J calls and clone size come straight from that table; D and trimming were deduced from the DNA. The data show fewer than 250,000 clones, about 80% seen once. The receptor was isolated from a man aged 60-69 years with acute or convalescent COVID-19. Sequencing was done on a sample of peripheral blood. This chain connects TRBV6-6 to TRBJ1-5; a weak D match, TRBD1 (5 bases). The CDR3: CASSLGGWGQPQHF. Here the CDR3 DNA reads TGTGCCAGCAGTCTGGGGGGATGGGGACAGCCCCAGCATTTT.